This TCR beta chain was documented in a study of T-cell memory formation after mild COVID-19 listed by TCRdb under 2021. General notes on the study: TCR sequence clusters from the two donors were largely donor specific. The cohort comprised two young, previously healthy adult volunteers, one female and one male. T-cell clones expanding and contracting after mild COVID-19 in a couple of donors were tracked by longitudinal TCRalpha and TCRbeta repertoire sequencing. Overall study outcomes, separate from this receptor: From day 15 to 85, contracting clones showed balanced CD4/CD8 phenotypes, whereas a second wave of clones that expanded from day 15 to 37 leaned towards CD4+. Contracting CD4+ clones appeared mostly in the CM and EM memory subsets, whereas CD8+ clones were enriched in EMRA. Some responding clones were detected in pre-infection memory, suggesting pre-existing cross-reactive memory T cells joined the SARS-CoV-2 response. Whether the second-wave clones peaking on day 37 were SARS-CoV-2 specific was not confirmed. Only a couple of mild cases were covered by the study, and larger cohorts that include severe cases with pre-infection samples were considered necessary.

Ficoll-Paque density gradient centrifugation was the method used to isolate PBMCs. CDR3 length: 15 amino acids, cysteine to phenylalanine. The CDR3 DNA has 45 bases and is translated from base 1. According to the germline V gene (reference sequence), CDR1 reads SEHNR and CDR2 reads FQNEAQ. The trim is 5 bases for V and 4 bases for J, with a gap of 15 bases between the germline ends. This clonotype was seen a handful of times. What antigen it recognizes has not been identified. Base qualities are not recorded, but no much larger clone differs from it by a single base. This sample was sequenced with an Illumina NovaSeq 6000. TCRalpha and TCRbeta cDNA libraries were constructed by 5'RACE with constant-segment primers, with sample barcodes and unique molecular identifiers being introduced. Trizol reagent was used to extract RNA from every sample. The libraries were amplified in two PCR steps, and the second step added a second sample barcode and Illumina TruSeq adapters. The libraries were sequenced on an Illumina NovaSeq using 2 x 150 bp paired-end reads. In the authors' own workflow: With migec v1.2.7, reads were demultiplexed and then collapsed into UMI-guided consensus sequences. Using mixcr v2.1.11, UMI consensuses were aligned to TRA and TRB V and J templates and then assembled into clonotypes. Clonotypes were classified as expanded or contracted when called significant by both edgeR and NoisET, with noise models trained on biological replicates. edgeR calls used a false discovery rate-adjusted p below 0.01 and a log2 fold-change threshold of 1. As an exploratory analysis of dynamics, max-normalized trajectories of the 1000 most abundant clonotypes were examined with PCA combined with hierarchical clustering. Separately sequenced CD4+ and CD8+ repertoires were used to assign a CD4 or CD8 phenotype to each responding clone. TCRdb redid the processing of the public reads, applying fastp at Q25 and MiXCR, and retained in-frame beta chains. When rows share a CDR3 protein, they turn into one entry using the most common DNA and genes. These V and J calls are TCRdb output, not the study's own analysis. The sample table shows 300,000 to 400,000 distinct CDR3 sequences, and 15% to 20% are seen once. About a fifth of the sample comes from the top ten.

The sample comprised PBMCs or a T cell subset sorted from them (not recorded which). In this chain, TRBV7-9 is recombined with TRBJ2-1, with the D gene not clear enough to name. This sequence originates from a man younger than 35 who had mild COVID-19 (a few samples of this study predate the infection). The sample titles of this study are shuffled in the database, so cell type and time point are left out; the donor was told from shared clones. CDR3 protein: CASSHPSAFYNEQFF. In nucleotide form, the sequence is TGTGCCAGCAGCCACCCGTCAGCTTTTTACAATGAGCAGTTCTTC.